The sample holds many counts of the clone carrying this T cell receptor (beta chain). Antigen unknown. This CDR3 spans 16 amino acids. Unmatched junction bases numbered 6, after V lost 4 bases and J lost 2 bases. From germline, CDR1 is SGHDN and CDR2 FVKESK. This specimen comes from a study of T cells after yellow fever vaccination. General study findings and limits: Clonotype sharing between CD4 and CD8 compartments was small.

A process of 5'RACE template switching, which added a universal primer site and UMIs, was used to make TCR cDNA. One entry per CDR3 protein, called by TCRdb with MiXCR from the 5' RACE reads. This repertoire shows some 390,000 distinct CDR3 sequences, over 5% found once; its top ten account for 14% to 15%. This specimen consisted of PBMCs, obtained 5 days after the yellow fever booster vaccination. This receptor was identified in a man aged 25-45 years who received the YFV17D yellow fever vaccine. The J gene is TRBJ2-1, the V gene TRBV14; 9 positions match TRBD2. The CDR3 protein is CASSPMTSGAYNEQFF. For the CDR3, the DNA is TGTGCCAGCAGCCCCATGACTAGCGGAGCCTACAATGAGCAGTTCTTC.